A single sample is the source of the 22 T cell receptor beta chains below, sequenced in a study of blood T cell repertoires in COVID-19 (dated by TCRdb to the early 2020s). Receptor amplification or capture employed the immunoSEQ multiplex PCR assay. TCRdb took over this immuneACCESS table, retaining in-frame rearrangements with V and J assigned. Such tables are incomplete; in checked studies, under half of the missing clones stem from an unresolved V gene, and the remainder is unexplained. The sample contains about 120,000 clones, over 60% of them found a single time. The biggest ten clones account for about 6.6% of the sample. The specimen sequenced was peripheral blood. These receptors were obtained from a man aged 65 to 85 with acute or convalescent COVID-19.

For the CDR3, the DNA is TGCGCCAGCAGCTTGACTAGCGGGAGCGGTGGTACGCAGTATTTT. It yields the protein CASSLTSGSGGTQYF. The J gene is TRBJ2-3, the V gene TRBV5-1; 11 bases fit TRBD2. Germline CDR1 is SGHRS and CDR2 is YFSETQ. CDR3 length: 15 residues. J gave up 8 bases and V 1 base, and 6 bases lay outside the gene matches.

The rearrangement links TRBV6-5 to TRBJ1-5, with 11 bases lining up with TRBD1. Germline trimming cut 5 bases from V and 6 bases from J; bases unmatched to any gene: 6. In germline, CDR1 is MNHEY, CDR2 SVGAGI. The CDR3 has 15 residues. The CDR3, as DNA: TGTGCCAGCAGTCCCGGGACAGGGGGTTCTCAGCCCCAGCATTTT. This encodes CASSPGTGGSQPQHF.

The CDR3: CASSVQVLGTGELFF. The CDR3 nucleotides are TGTGCCAGCAGCGTACAGGTGCTGGGCACCGGGGAGCTGTTTTTT. The chain couples TRBV9 to TRBJ2-2; the D is unclear. V lost 1 base and J 4 bases, leaving 11 bases between the germline ends. Germline lookup yields CDR1 SGDLS and CDR2 YYNGEE. The CDR3 is made up of 15 amino acids.

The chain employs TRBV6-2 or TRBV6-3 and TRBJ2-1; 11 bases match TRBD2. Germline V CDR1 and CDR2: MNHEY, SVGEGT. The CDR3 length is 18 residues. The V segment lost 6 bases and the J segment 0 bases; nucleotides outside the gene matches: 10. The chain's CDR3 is CASSSGLAVSSSYNEQFF. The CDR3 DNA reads TGTGCCAGCAGCTCGGGACTAGCGGTATCCAGCTCCTACAATGAGCAGTTCTTC.

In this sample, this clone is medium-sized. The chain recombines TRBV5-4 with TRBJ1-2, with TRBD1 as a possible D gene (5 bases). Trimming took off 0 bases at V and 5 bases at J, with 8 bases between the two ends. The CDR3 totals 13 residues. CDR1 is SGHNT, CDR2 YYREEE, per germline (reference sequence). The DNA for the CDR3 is TGTGCCAGCAGCTTGGACAGGATTTATGGCTACACCTTC. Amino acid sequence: CASSLDRIYGYTF.

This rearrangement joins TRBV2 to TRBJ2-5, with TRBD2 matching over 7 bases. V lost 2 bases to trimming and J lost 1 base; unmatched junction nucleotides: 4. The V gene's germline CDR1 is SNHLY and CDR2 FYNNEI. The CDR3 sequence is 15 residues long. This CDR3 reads CASSELGGGQETQYF. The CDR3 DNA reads TGTGCCAGCAGTGAACTCGGCGGGGGCCAAGAGACCCAGTACTTC.

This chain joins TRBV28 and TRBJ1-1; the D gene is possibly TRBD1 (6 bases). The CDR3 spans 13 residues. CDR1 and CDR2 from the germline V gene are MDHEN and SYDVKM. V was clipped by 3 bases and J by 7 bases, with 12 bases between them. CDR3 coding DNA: TGTGCCAGCAGTTTGTCCACCAGGGGTGAAGCTTTCTTT. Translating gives CASSLSTRGEAFF.

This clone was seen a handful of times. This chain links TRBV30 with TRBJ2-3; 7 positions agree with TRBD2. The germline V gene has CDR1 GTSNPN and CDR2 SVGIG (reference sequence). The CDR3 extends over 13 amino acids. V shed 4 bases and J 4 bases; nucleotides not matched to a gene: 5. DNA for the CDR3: TGTGCCTGGACGGGCGGGAGCGCAGATACGCAGTATTTT. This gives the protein CAWTGGSADTQYF.

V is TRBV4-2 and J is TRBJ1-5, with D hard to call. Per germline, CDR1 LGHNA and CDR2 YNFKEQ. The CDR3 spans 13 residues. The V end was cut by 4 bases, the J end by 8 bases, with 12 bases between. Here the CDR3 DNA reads TGTGCCAGCAGCCCCGCCCCCGCGGAGCCCCAGCATTTT. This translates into CASSPAPAEPQHF.

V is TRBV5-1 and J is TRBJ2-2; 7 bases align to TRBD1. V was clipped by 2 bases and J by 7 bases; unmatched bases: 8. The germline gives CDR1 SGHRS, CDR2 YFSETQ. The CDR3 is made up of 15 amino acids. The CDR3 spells CASSLKGADSGELFF. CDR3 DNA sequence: TGCGCCAGCAGCTTAAAGGGGGCGGACAGCGGGGAGCTGTTTTTT.

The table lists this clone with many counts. Here the CDR3 reads CASSPGQGSDTQYF. The CDR3 DNA follows: TGTGCCAGCAGCCCCGGACAGGGATCAGATACGCAGTATTTT. The V gene is TRBV4-2, the J gene TRBJ2-3; 8 bases agree with TRBD1. The CDR3 consists of 14 residues. In germline, CDR1 is LGHNA, CDR2 YNFKEQ. The ends lost 4 bases at V and 4 bases at J; junction bases unmatched: 4.

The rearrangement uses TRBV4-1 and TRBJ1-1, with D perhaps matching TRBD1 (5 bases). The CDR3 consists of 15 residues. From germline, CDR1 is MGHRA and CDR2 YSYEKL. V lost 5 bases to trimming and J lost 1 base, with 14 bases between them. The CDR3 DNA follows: TGCGCCAGCAGCGATGACAGAGGCTCGAACACTGAAGCTTTCTTT. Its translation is CASSDDRGSNTEAFF.

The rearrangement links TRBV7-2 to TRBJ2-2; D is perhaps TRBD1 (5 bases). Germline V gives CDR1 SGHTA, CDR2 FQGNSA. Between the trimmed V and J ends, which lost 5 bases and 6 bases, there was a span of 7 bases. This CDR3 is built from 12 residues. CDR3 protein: CASSRGPGELFF. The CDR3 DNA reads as TGTGCCAGCAGCAGGGGTCCCGGGGAGCTGTTTTTT.

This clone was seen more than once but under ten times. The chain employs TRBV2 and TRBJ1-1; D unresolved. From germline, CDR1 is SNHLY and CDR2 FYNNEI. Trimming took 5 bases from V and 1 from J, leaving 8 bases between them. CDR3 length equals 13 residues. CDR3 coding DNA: TGTGCCAGCAGTACGGGGTGGAACACTGAAGCTTTCTTT. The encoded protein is CASSTGWNTEAFF.

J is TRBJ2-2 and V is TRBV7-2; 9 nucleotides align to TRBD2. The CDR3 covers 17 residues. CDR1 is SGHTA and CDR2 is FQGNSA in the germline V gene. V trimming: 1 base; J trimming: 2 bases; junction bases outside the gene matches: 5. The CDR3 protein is CASSLDGLAINTGELFF. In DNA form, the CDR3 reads TGTGCCAGCAGCTTAGACGGACTAGCGATTAACACCGGGGAGCTGTTTTTT.

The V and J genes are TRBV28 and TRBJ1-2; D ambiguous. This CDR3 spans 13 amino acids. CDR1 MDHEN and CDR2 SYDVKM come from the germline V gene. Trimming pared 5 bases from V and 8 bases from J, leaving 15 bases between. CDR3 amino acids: CASSPQVVEGYTF. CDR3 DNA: TGTGCCAGCAGTCCTCAGGTGGTTGAAGGCTACACCTTC.

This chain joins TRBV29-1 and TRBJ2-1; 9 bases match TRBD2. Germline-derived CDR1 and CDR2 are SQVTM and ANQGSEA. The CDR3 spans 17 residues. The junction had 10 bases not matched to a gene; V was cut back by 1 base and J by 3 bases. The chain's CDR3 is CSVEGGLAGAHYNEQFF. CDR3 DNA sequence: TGCAGCGTTGAAGGAGGATTAGCGGGAGCCCACTACAATGAGCAGTTCTTC.

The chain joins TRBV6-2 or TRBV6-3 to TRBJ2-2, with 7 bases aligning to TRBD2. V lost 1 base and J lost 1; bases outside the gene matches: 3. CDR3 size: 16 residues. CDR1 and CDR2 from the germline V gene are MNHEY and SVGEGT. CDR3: CASSYLASGNTGELFF. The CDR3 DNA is TGTGCCAGCAGTTACTTGGCTAGCGGGAACACCGGGGAGCTGTTTTTT.

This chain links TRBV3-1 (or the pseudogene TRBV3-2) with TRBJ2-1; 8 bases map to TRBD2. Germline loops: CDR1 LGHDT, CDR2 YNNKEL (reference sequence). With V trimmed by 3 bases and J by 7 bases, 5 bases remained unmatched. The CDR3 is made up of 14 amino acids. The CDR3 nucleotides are TGTGCCAGCAGCCAGGGACTAGTGGGGAATGAGCAGTTCTTC. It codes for CASSQGLVGNEQFF.

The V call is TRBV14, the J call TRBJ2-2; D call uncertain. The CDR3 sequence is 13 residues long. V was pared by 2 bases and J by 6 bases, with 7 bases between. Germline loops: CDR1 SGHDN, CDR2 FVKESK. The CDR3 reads CASSQYPSGELFF. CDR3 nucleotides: TGTGCCAGCAGCCAATATCCCTCCGGGGAGCTGTTTTTT.

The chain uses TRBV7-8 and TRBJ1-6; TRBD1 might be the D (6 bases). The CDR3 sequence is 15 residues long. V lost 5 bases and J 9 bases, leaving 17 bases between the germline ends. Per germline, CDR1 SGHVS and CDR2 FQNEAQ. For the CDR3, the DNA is TGTGCCAGCAGCGAGGGGGGGTTCGGAGGTTCACCCCTCCACTTT. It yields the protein CASSEGGFGGSPLHF.

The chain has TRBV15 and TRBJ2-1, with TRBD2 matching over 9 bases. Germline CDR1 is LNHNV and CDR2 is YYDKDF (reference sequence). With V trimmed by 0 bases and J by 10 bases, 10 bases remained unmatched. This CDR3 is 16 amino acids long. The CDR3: CATSREFLGLASEQFF. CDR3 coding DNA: TGTGCCACCAGCAGAGAATTTTTGGGACTAGCAAGCGAGCAGTTCTTC.